This T cell receptor beta chain was identified in a study of blood T cell repertoires in COVID-19. Study background: The United States, Italy and Spain were the sources of the acute and convalescent COVID-19 samples. PBMCs, B-cell-depleted T cells, or T cells provided the cDNA or gDNA that made up the material.

Per the original methods: Cell counts per sample came from amplifying reference gene primers. Profiled with immunoSEQ multiplex PCR; TCRdb holds only in-frame clones, not every one. The V and J calls and clone size come from that table; D and trimming were worked out from the DNA. The sample consists of about 270,000 clones, around 82% of them appearing once. Germline V gene data show CDR1 as SGHNT and CDR2 as YYREEE (reference sequence). J was trimmed by 2 bases and V by 0 bases; bases with no gene match: 4. This CDR3 contains 16 residues. The chain employs TRBV5-4 and TRBJ2-3, with 9 bases aligning to TRBD2. Sequenced sample: peripheral blood. The clonotype originates from a woman between 18 and 29 years old with acute or convalescent COVID-19. For the CDR3, the DNA is TGTGCCAGCAGCTTGGGACTAGCGGCCAACACAGATACGCAGTATTTT. This translates into CASSLGLAANTDTQYF.